The 16 T cell receptor beta chains given below trace back to one sample, sequenced in a study of blood T cell repertoires in COVID-19. The protocol was immunoSEQ multiplex PCR, while the TCRdb copy is restricted to in-frame clones and leaves out a portion. The sample has roughly 200,000 clones; about 83% are singletons. Sequencing was performed on peripheral blood. The receptor source for this set is a man aged 35 to 55 with active or convalescent COVID-19.

This sequence joins TRBV5-6 and TRBJ1-5, with D unclear. This CDR3 is 15 amino acids long. CDR1 SGHDT and CDR2 YYEEEE come from the germline V gene. V lost 2 bases to trimming and J lost 0 bases, with 9 bases between them. The CDR3 is CASSLHGYSNQPQHF. The DNA of the CDR3 is TGTGCCAGCAGCTTACACGGGTATAGCAATCAGCCCCAGCATTTT.

The rearrangement joins TRBV4-1 to TRBJ2-3; 9 bases match TRBD1. The junction had 6 bases not matched to a gene; V was cut back by 4 bases and J by 4 bases. Germline V gene lookup returns CDR1 MGHRA and CDR2 YSYEKL. This CDR3 spans 15 amino acids. CDR3 amino acids: CASSLDRGWADTQYF. The DNA for the CDR3 is TGCGCCAGCAGCCTCGACAGGGGGTGGGCAGATACGCAGTATTTT.

The chain uses TRBV11-2 and TRBJ1-1; 10 positions agree with TRBD1. Germline-derived CDR1 and CDR2 are SGHAT and FQNNGV. The CDR3 sequence is 12 residues long. Trimming cost V 4 bases and J 8 bases; bases outside gene matches: 1. The CDR3 nucleotides read TGTGCCAGCAGCTGGGGACAGGGGGAAGCTTTCTTT. Its protein is CASSWGQGEAFF.

This clone has a single count. V usage is TRBV19 and J usage is TRBJ2-2, with TRBD1 matching 8 bases. The CDR3 runs to 14 residues. Germline-derived CDR1 and CDR2 are LNHDA and SQIVND (reference sequence). V dropped 9 bases and J dropped 3; count of bases not matched to a gene: 6. CDR3 loop: CASAMGQDTGELFF. The CDR3, as DNA: TGTGCCAGCGCAATGGGACAGGACACCGGGGAGCTGTTTTTT.

This clone was counted a single time. V gene TRBV7-3 combines with J gene TRBJ2-2; 8 bases are shared with TRBD1. Germline V gene sequence: CDR1 SGHTA, CDR2 FQGTGA. Trimming removed 5 bases from V and 2 bases from J; junction bases left unmatched: 4. The CDR3 runs to 15 residues. The CDR3 protein is CASSPDRVNTGELFF. The CDR3 nucleotides are TGTGCCAGCAGCCCGGACAGGGTTAACACCGGGGAGCTGTTTTTT.

The chain carries TRBV7-9 and TRBJ2-7; D not resolved. The V and J ends lost 1 base and 4 bases respectively, with 11 bases between them. This CDR3 region has 14 residues. The germline CDR1 and CDR2 sequences are SEHNR and FQNEAQ (reference sequence). The CDR3 loop is CASSLGAQSYEQYF. CDR3 sequence (DNA): TGTGCCAGCAGCTTAGGGGCACAGTCTTACGAGCAGTACTTC.

The chain combines TRBV9 with TRBJ2-5; 8 nucleotides line up with TRBD2. Germline lookup yields CDR1 SGDLS and CDR2 YYNGEE. This CDR3 has 15 amino acids. V shed 0 bases, J shed 5 bases, and the junction held 6 bases outside the gene matches. For the CDR3, the DNA is TGTGCCAGCAGCGTAGAGGGGACTAGAGGGGAGACCCAGTACTTC. Translated, it gives CASSVEGTRGETQYF.

The DNA for the CDR3 is TGTGCCAGTAGTATAGACAGGTGGGGCAATCAGCCCCAGCATTTT. This gives the protein CASSIDRWGNQPQHF. The chain is built from TRBV19 and TRBJ1-5, with no clear D. In germline, CDR1 is LNHDA, CDR2 SQIVND (reference sequence). The CDR3 sequence is 15 residues long. V lost 0 bases and J 2 bases, leaving 8 bases between the germline ends. Variable domain in full (rest from reference TRBV19 and TRBJ1-5): DGGITQSPKYLFRKEGQNVTLSCEQNLNHDAMYWYRQDPGQGLRLIYYSQIVNDFQKGDIAEGYSVSREKKESFPLTVTSAQKNPTAFYLCASSIDRWGNQPQHFGDGTRLSIL.

This CDR3 is CASSLASGSEAFF. The CDR3 DNA is TGCGCCAGCAGCTTGGCGTCCGGTAGTGAAGCTTTCTTT. This chain uses TRBV5-1 with TRBJ1-1; D gene uncertain. This CDR3 has 13 residues. Trimming removed 0 bases from V and 7 bases from J, with 10 bases in between. CDR1 and CDR2 (germline): SGHRS, YFSETQ. The full variable domain, completed using reference TRBV5-1 and TRBJ1-1, is KAGVTQTPRYLIKTRGQQVTLSCSPISGHRSVSWYQQTPGQGLQFLFEYFSETQRNKGNFPGRFSGRQFSNSRSEMNVSTLELGDSALYLCASSLASGSEAFFGQGTRLTVV.

In its sample, this clone was seen a few times. The chain uses TRBV30 and TRBJ1-4; D is ambiguous. V was trimmed by 1 base and J by 8 bases, leaving 11 bases between them. CDR3 length equals 13 residues. Germline V gene lookup returns CDR1 GTSNPN and CDR2 SVGIG (reference sequence). The CDR3 DNA sequence: TGTGCCTGGAGTGGTGCGGTGGAAGAAAAACTGTTTTTT. It is translated as CAWSGAVEEKLFF. The variable domain in full, with the rest retrieved from reference TRBV30 and TRBJ1-4, is SQTIHQWPATLVQPVGSPLSLECTVEGTSNPNLYWYRQAAGRGLQLLFYSVGIGQISSEVPQNLSASRPQDRQFILSSKKLLLSDSGFYLCAWSGAVEEKLFFGSGTQLSVL.

This chain links TRBV30 with TRBJ1-1; 8 positions agree with TRBD1. Germline V lookup: CDR1 GTSNPN, CDR2 SVGIG (reference sequence). Germline trimming cut 3 bases from V and 4 bases from J; bases unmatched to any gene: 4. The CDR3 extends over 13 amino acids. CDR3 region: CAWSLGQGTEAFF. CDR3 nucleotide sequence: TGTGCCTGGAGCCTCGGACAGGGCACTGAAGCTTTCTTT.

The chain uses TRBV10-2 and TRBJ2-5, with 7 nucleotides matching TRBD1. Germline values: CDR1 WSHSY, CDR2 SAAADI. The CDR3 loop spans 14 amino acids. V lost 6 bases, J lost 1 base, and 5 bases stayed unmatched. DNA for the CDR3: TGCGCCAGCAGCCCGGACAGGTCCCAAGAGACCCAGTACTTC. Translating it yields CASSPDRSQETQYF.

This clone appeared a single time. The rearrangement joins TRBV6-1 to TRBJ2-7; TRBD2 matches at 9 bases. The germline V gene encodes CDR1 MNHNS and CDR2 SASEGT. CDR3 length equals 17 residues. The V gene end was trimmed by 1 base and the J gene end by 5 bases; junction bases not matched to a gene: 12. Here the CDR3 DNA reads TGTGCCAGCAGTGAAGTAGTTGCGGGAGGGCCGGGCGACGAGCAGTACTTC. This encodes CASSEVVAGGPGDEQYF.

J is TRBJ1-1 and V is TRBV2; D uncertain. The germline V gene encodes CDR1 SNHLY and CDR2 FYNNEI. The ends were cut back, 4 bases at V and 5 bases at J, with 20 bases in the middle. The CDR3 runs to 16 residues. CDR3 amino acids: CASSGGSRDIRTEAFF. The DNA of the CDR3 is TGTGCCAGCAGTGGAGGGTCCCGGGATATTCGGACTGAAGCTTTCTTT.

The chain joins TRBV18 to TRBJ2-7, with 7 bases that match TRBD2. The V gene's germline CDR1 is KGHSH and CDR2 LQKENI. Trimming took 3 bases from V and 0 from J; bases not matched to a gene: 5. CDR3 size: 15 residues. In nucleotides, the CDR3 is TGTGCCAGCTCACCTGGCGGGGGAAGCTCCTACGAGCAGTACTTC. Its translation: CASSPGGGSSYEQYF.

Of note for this clone: The junction and the germline gene differ at one end; a read error may be behind it. Written as DNA, the CDR3 is TGTGCCCGCAGTCTCGACCGGGGGGGGGCGAGGGGCTATGGCTACACCTTC. It specifies CARSLDRGGARGYGYTF. The chain combines TRBV28 with TRBJ1-2; weak D call: TRBD1 (6 bases). The CDR3 has 17 amino acids. Germline V CDR1 and CDR2: MDHEN, SYDVKM.